The clone carrying this T cell receptor (beta chain) was recorded at least ten times. This sample stems from a study of T-cell reconstitution after alpha-beta-depleted transplantation in children. Looked up from germline, CDR1 is SQVTM and CDR2 is ANQGSEA. The V and J ends lost 6 bases and 2 bases, in that order; junction bases with no gene match: 7. The CDR3 covers 14 residues. A TCRbeta library incorporating unique molecular identifiers was prepared. TCRdb processed the PCR reads anew with MiXCR; each CDR3 protein has one entry. The data show around 680,000 distinct CDR3 sequences, approximately 15% seen once.

Sample: PBMCs from the stem cell graft donor, taken from the stem cell graft. The origin of this receptor is a human donor who donated a stem cell graft to a child with acute myeloid leukemia. The chain is built from TRBV29-1 and TRBJ1-2, with TRBD1 matching 9 bases. In DNA, the CDR3 is TGCAGCGTCCTGGAAGGACAGGGGAACTATGGCTACACCTTC. It is translated as CSVLEGQGNYGYTF. Filled out from reference TRBV29-1 and TRBJ1-2, the complete variable domain reads SAVISQKPSRDICQRGTSLTIQCQVDSQVTMMFWYRQQPGQSLTLIATANQGSEATYESGFVIDKFPISRPNLTFSTLTVSNMSPEDSSIYLCSVLEGQGNYGYTFGSGTRLTVV.